The present T cell receptor (beta chain) was sequenced within a study of blood T cell repertoires in COVID-19 (dated by TCRdb to about 2020). About the investigation overall: The collaborator samples originated in the United States, Italy and Spain and spanned the acute and convalescent phases of COVID-19. The prospective study material was composed of cDNA or gDNA derived from T cells, B-cell-depleted T cells, or PBMCs. Deeply sampled blood TCRbeta repertoires from subjects exposed to, actively infected with, or recovered from COVID-19 were included in the dataset. The repertoires were released in a freely available public database meant as a resource for research on the immune response to SARS-CoV-2. The samples were drawn from the first 160 participants of the ongoing ImmuneRACE study and from 950 to 1,500 subjects provided by 6 global collaborators. A de-identified subject ID, COVID-19 status, age in years and sex were almost always included in the sample metadata. HLA class I and class II types, where available, came from metadata supplied by the sample provider rather than from assay-based typing.

TCRbeta CDR3 regions were amplified from genomic DNA by means of the immunoSEQ Assay, a bias-controlled multiplex PCR. The source study handled its data this way. The number of nucleated cells in each sample was estimated by amplification of reference gene primers within the assay. Sequence reads were collapsed and filtered to measure the absolute abundance of every unique TCRbeta CDR3 rearrangement. Productive Simpson clonality was computed per sample as the square root of Simpson's diversity index over productive rearrangements. TCRdb took over this immuneACCESS table, retaining in-frame rearrangements with V and J assigned. Such tables are incomplete; in checked studies, under half of the missing clones stem from an unresolved V gene, and the remainder is unexplained. V, J and clone size derive from that table, while D and trimming were established from the DNA sequence. This sample is represented by about 44,000 clones; roughly 80% of them were singletons. In total, the top ten clones hold around two fifths of the sample.

As to this clone: It lacks a known antigen. The sample holds no much larger clone one base away, and base qualities are not on file.

Broader findings and caveats from the paper: How much clinical and demographic metadata was included differed by source and by participant, and the metadata was provided uncurated.

Collaborating institutions collected whole blood in K2EDTA tubes following their own protocols. For TCRbeta analysis, collaborators shipped samples as frozen whole blood, isolated PBMCs, or DNA extracted from either of those sample types. The sequenced sample was peripheral blood. The TCR sequence derives from a human donor in a cohort sampled during active COVID-19.

CDR3 loop: CASRRTGGIYGYTF. In nucleotides, the sequence is TGTGCCAGCAGACGGACAGGGGGCATCTATGGCTACACCTTC. Here the chain combines TRBV27 and TRBJ1-2, with 11 central nucleotides matching TRBD1. From cysteine to phenylalanine, the CDR3 is 14 amino acids long. Just the 42-base CDR3 DNA is kept, in frame starting at base 1. The CDR1 and CDR2 encoded by the germline V gene (reference sequence) are MNHEY and SMNVEV. The germline V end is reduced by 6 bases and the J end by 4 bases; junction bases left unmatched: 4.